A selection of T cell receptor beta chains follows, all from one sample in a study of graft-versus-host responses after intestinal transplantation. TCRdb's table, derived via immunoSEQ multiplex PCR, lists solely in-frame clones and lacks some. The sample holds approximately 14,000 clones, about 90% seen once. Source: bone marrow, taken around 120 days after intestinal transplantation. These receptors were obtained from a human patient who received an intestinal transplant, so some T cells may come from the graft donor. The CDR3 runs from the conserved cysteine through the conserved F or W. Each record gives: clone size, D gene, J gene, V gene, CDR3 protein, CDR3 DNA. A D gene is named only where the DNA matches it firmly. Size is stated for part of the rows, as once, few or many counts, or as a class when the clone is expanded.

.,TRBD1,TRBJ2-1,TRBV7-9,CATHLGGRGNNEQFF,TGTGCCACCCACCTAGGCGGCAGGGGGAACAATGAGCAGTTCTTC
.,.,TRBJ2-3,TRBV14,CASSHLSTDTQYF,TGTGCCAGCAGCCACCTTAGCACAGATACGCAGTATTTT
.,.,TRBJ2-1,TRBV5-4,CASSLGWRPAYNEQFF,TGTGCCAGCAGCTTGGGGTGGAGGCCGGCCTACAATGAGCAGTTCTTC
.,.,TRBJ2-1,TRBV19,CASSIGINEQFF,TGTGCCAGTAGTATAGGGATTAATGAGCAGTTCTTC
.,TRBD1,TRBJ1-3,TRBV14,CASSRRQGTGNTIYF,TGTGCCAGCAGCAGAAGACAGGGCACCGGAAACACCATATATTTT
.,.,TRBJ2-1,TRBV4-2,CASRPFGPRNEQFF,TGTGCCAGCAGACCTTTCGGGCCGAGGAATGAGCAGTTCTTC
.,TRBD1,TRBJ2-5,TRBV19,CASSRQGAGETQYF,TGTGCCAGTAGCCGACAGGGGGCGGGAGAGACCCAGTACTTC
.,TRBD2,TRBJ2-1,TRBV6-4,CASSQGAGEGNEQFF,TGTGCCAGCAGCCAAGGCGCGGGAGAGGGCAATGAGCAGTTCTTC
.,.,TRBJ2-7,TRBV28,CASSPPQVTYEQYF,TGTGCCAGCAGCCCACCTCAGGTTACCTACGAGCAGTACTTC
.,.,TRBJ1-1,TRBV19,CASSIRMGNTEAFF,TGTGCCAGTAGTATTCGGATGGGGAACACTGAAGCTTTCTTT
.,.,TRBJ1-6,TRBV25-1,CASRPAGDNSPLHF,TGTGCCAGCAGACCGGCAGGGGATAATTCACCCCTCCACTTT
once,.,TRBJ2-3,TRBV4-1,CASRLLGGNGGDTQYF,TGCGCCAGCAGGCTACTGGGGGGCAATGGTGGAGATACGCAGTATTTT
once,TRBD2,TRBJ2-5,TRBV9,CASSAEGLARETQYF,TGTGCCAGCAGCGCGGAGGGACTAGCCAGAGAGACCCAGTACTTC
.,.,TRBJ1-3,TRBV11-3,CASSQRTGDTIYF,TGTGCCAGCAGCCAAAGGACGGGGGACACCATATATTTT
.,.,TRBJ2-4,TRBV18,CASSQGRGAKNIQYF,TGTGCCAGCTCCCAGGGAAGGGGAGCCAAAAACATTCAGTACTTC
.,.,TRBJ2-1,TRBV7-9,CASSPTGLYEQFF,TGTGCCAGCAGCCCTACAGGGCTCTATGAGCAGTTCTTC
.,.,TRBJ2-7,TRBV4-2,CASSQNRQTSYEQYF,TGTGCCAGCAGCCAAAATCGCCAAACTTCCTACGAGCAGTACTTC
.,TRBD1,TRBJ2-7,TRBV6-1,CASRRTGGIDEQYF,TGTGCCAGCAGACGGACAGGGGGCATCGACGAGCAGTACTTC
.,TRBD2,TRBJ2-1,TRBV4-2,CASSARNGGRAGNEQFF,TGTGCCAGCAGCGCGAGAAATGGCGGGAGGGCCGGAAATGAGCAGTTCTTC
.,.,TRBJ2-5,TRBV27,CASSLRAGFTQETQYF,TGTGCCAGCAGTTTAAGGGCAGGATTCACTCAAGAGACCCAGTACTTC
once,.,TRBJ2-1,TRBV9,CASSLNNEQFF,TGTGCCAGCAGCCTCAACAATGAGCAGTTCTTC
.,.,TRBJ1-1,TRBV10-1,CASRRGPGDTEAFF,TGCGCCAGCAGGCGGGGACCAGGGGACACTGAAGCTTTCTTT
few,.,TRBJ1-4,TRBV4-3,CASSQEAGGTNEKLFF,TGCGCCAGCAGCCAAGAGGCAGGCGGAACTAATGAAAAACTGTTTTTT
once,.,TRBJ1-1,TRBV11-2,CASSPTFMNTEAFF,TGTGCCAGCAGCCCGACATTCATGAACACTGAAGCTTTCTTT
.,TRBD2,TRBJ2-7,TRBV5-1,CASSLGSSGRALYYEQYF,TGCGCCAGCAGCTTGGGATCTAGCGGGAGGGCCCTCTACTACGAGCAGTACTTC
.,TRBD1,TRBJ2-7,TRBV27,CASQPGTGGYEQYF,TGTGCCAGCCAACCCGGGACAGGGGGCTACGAGCAGTACTTC
once,.,TRBJ2-6,TRBV21-1,CASSIPGQGIPGANVLTF,TGTGCCAGCAGTATCCCAGGGCAGGGGATTCCTGGGGCCAACGTCCTGACTTTC
.,.,TRBJ1-5,TRBV5-6,CASSLGNQPQHF,TGTGCCAGCAGCTTAGGGAATCAGCCCCAGCATTTT
.,.,TRBJ2-7,TRBV5-4,CASSYDNYEQYF,TGTGCCAGCAGTTACGACAACTACGAGCAGTACTTC
.,.,TRBJ2-3,TRBV5-1,CASSLAPIAGTDTQYF,TGCGCCAGCAGCTTGGCCCCGATAGCCGGGACAGATACGCAGTATTTT
.,.,TRBJ2-7,TRBV5-5,CASSLTPAAYEQYF,TGTGCCAGCAGTTTGACCCCGGCGGCCTACGAGCAGTACTTC
.,TRBD1,TRBJ2-5,TRBV5-1,CASSAQGPQETQYF,TGCGCCAGCAGCGCACAGGGGCCCCAAGAGACCCAGTACTTC
.,.,TRBJ2-4,TRBV25-1,CASSPPGIQYF,TGTGCCAGCAGTCCTCCGGGGATTCAGTACTTC
.,.,TRBJ2-5,TRBV27,CASRELGVETQYF,TGTGCCAGCAGAGAACTAGGGGTGGAGACCCAGTACTTC
.,TRBD2,TRBJ2-3,TRBV4-3,CASSQSAGGTDTQYF,TGCGCCAGCAGCCAATCCGCGGGAGGCACAGATACGCAGTATTTT
.,.,TRBJ2-7,TRBV4-3,CAIYYEQYF,TGCGCCATCTACTACGAGCAGTACTTC
.,.,TRBJ2-1,TRBV4-1,CASSQALAGTYNEQFF,TGCGCCAGCAGCCAAGCCCTGGCCGGGACGTATAATGAGCAGTTCTTC
once,.,TRBJ1-2,TRBV4-2,CASSLQRSGYTF,TGTGCCAGCAGCTTACAGAGGTCTGGCTACACCTTC